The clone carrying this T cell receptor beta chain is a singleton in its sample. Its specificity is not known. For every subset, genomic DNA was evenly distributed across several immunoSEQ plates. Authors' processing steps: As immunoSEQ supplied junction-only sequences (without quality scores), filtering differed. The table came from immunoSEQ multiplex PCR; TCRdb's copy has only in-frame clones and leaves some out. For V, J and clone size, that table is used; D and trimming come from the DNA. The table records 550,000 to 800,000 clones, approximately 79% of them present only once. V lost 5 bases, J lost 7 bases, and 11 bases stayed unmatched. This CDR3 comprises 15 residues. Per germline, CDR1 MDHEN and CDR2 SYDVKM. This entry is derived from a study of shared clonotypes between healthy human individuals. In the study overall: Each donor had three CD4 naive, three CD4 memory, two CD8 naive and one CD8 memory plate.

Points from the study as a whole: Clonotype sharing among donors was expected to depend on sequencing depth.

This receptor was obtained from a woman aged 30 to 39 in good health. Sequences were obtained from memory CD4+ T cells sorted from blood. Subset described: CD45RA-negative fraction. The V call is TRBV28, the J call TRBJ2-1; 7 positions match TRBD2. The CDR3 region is CASSELGEGRNEQFF. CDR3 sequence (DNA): TGTGCCAGCAGTGAGTTGGGGGAGGGCCGGAATGAGCAGTTCTTC.